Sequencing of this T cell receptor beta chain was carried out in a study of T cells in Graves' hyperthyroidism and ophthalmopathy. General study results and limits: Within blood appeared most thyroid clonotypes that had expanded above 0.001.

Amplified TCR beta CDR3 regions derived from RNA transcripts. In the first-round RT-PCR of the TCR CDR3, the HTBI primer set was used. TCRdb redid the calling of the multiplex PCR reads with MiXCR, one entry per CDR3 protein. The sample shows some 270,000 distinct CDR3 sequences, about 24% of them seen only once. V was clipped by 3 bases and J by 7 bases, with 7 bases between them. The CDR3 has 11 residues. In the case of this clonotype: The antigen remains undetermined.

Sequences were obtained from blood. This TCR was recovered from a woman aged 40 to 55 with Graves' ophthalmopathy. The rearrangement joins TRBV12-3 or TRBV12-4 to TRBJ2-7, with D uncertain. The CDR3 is CASSFLTEQYF. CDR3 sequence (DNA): TGTGCCAGCAGTTTCTTAACTGAGCAGTACTTC.